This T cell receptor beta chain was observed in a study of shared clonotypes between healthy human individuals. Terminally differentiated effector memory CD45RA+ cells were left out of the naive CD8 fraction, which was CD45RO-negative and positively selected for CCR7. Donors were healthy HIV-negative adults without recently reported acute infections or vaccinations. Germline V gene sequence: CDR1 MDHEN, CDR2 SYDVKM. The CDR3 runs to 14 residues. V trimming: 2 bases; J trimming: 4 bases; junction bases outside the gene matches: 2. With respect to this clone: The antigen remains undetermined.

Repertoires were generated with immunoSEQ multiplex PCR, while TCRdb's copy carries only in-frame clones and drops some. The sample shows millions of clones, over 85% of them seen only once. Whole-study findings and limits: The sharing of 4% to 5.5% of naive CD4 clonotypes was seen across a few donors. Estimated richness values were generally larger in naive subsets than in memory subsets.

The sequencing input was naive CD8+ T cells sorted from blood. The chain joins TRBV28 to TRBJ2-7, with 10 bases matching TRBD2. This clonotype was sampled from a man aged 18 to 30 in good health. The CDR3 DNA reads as TGTGCCAGCAGTTTACTAGCGGGGGAATACGAGCAGTACTTC. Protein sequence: CASSLLAGEYEQYF.